One and the same sample provided the 18 T cell receptor beta chains below, sequenced in a study of beta chain features in type 1 diabetes. The authors reverse transcribed all of the isolated RNA, so sequencing captured expressed TCRB transcripts. This table comes from immunoSEQ multiplex PCR, and its TCRdb copy is limited to in-frame clones, with some not included. In the table there are 500,000 to 700,000 clones, roughly a sixth of which are singletons. The specimen was naive CD4+ T cells from blood. These receptors were obtained from a man aged 18 to 30 in good health.

J is TRBJ2-2 and V is TRBV19, with unresolved D. The CDR3 runs 17 residues. The germline gives CDR1 LNHDA, CDR2 SQIVND (reference sequence). V lost 6 bases to trimming and J lost 0 bases, with 17 bases between them. The CDR3 DNA follows: TGTGCCAGTAGCCCCGGCGCAAGGGTCGCGAACACCGGGGAGCTGTTTTTT. It codes for CASSPGARVANTGELFF.

This sequence joins TRBV5-1 and TRBJ1-3; 8 positions match TRBD1. The V segment lost 4 bases and the J segment 1 base; nucleotides outside the gene matches: 4. Germline-derived CDR1 and CDR2 are SGHRS and YFSETQ. The CDR3 runs 15 residues. For the CDR3, the DNA is TGCGCCAGCAGCCCCCAGGGGGCATCTGGAAACACCATATATTTT. Protein: CASSPQGASGNTIYF.

In DNA, the CDR3 is TGTGCCAGCAGCTTCCCGCGACTAGCGGGGGGCAATGAGCAGTTCTTC. This codes for CASSFPRLAGGNEQFF. This chain joins TRBV5-4 and TRBJ2-1, with 13 positions matching TRBD2. The CDR3 extends over 16 amino acids. V shed 2 bases and J 6 bases; nucleotides not matched to a gene: 5. In germline, CDR1 is SGHNT, CDR2 YYREEE (reference sequence).

V and J are TRBV18 and TRBJ1-6; D is uncertain. Germline V CDR1 and CDR2: KGHSH, LQKENI. The CDR3 contains 15 residues. V dropped 3 bases and J dropped 10 bases, with 16 bases sitting between them. The CDR3 protein is CASSPINAVESPLHF. In DNA form, the CDR3 reads TGTGCCAGCTCACCGATCAACGCAGTTGAGTCACCCCTCCACTTT.

Only a few counts were recorded for this clone. The rearrangement joins TRBV7-9 to TRBJ2-1, with 14 nucleotides matching TRBD2. V dropped 6 bases and J dropped 9; count of bases not matched to a gene: 10. Germline V CDR1 and CDR2: SEHNR, FQNEAQ (reference sequence). This CDR3 spans 16 amino acids. The CDR3 spells CASSRPGLAGASEQFF. DNA for the CDR3: TGTGCCAGCAGTCGTCCGGGACTAGCGGGAGCTAGTGAGCAGTTCTTC.

The genes are TRBV6-1 and TRBJ1-5; TRBD1 aligns across 7 bases. CDR1 MNHNS and CDR2 SASEGT come from the germline V gene. The trim removed 5 bases at V and 6 bases at J, leaving 10 bases unmatched. CDR3 size: 15 residues. As DNA, the CDR3 is TGTGCCAGCAGTCCACATGACAGGGTTGGTCAGCCCCAGCATTTT. Protein: CASSPHDRVGQPQHF.

V gene TRBV27 combines with J gene TRBJ2-5, with a possible D match to TRBD2 (5 bases). The CDR3 is 14 amino acids. V lost 2 bases and J lost 5, with 12 bases in between. CDR1 and CDR2 from the germline V gene are MNHEY and SMNVEV (reference sequence). CDR3 residues: CASSLGPRRETQYF. DNA for the CDR3: TGTGCCAGCAGTTTAGGCCCCCGGAGGGAGACCCAGTACTTC.

The rearrangement links TRBV21-1 to TRBJ2-1; the D call TRBD2 from the table was never checked on the DNA. TRBV21-1 is termed a pseudogene. This CDR3 is built from 14 residues. CDR3 coding DNA: TGTGCCAGCAGCCCCCGGGATCAACCCAATGAGCAGTTCTTC. This gives the protein CASSPRDQPNEQFF.

This clone was detected a few times. This chain connects TRBV18 to TRBJ2-7; D gene uncertain. CDR3 length: 13 residues. CDR1 KGHSH and CDR2 LQKENI come from the germline V gene. V was cut by 0 bases and J by 6 bases, with 9 bases left in between. CDR3 sequence reads: CASSPPQFSEQYF. The DNA of the CDR3 is TGTGCCAGCTCACCACCACAGTTCTCCGAGCAGTACTTC.

The chain carries TRBV12-2 and TRBJ2-3; TRBD2, the table's D call, was not compared with the DNA. TRBV12-2 is tagged as a pseudogene. This CDR3 comprises 18 residues. CDR3 in DNA: TGTGCAAGTCGCTTGGGACTAGCGGGAGGGCCAAGCACAGATACGCAGTATTTT. This sequence encodes CASRLGLAGGPSTDTQYF.

This clone was counted between two and nine times. The V call is TRBV30, the J call TRBJ1-1; TRBD1 matches at 7 bases. V was pared by 2 bases and J by 9 bases, with 9 bases of the junction left unmatched. The V gene's germline CDR1 is GTSNPN and CDR2 SVGIG (reference sequence). This CDR3 comprises 13 residues. Written as DNA, the CDR3 is TGTGCCTGGAGTCTCCGAGGGACAGATAAAGCTTTCTTT. Amino acid sequence: CAWSLRGTDKAFF.

This clone has a handful of counts. V and J are TRBV15 and TRBJ2-6; 9 nucleotides agree with TRBD1. The V segment lost 0 bases and the J segment 2 bases; nucleotides outside the gene matches: 8. Germline assignment: CDR1 LNHNV and CDR2 YYDKDF (reference sequence). The length of the CDR3 is 19 residues. CDR3 sequence (DNA): TGTGCCACCAGCAGAGATCCCAACAGGGGGCTCGCTGGGGCCAACGTCCTGACTTTC. Residues: CATSRDPNRGLAGANVLTF.

This clone was recorded a few times. The chain recombines TRBV15 with TRBJ1-5, with 10 bases that match TRBD1. J was trimmed by 6 bases and V by 2 bases; bases with no gene match: 7. The length of the CDR3 is 16 residues. CDR1 is LNHNV, CDR2 YYDKDF, per germline (reference sequence). The CDR3 DNA follows: TGTGCCACCAGCAGAAATGCCGGGACAGGGGTTCAGCCCCAGCATTTT. Its translation is CATSRNAGTGVQPQHF.

This chain links TRBV7-3 with TRBJ2-3; 7 nucleotides agree with TRBD1. The CDR3 has 17 residues. Unmatched junction bases numbered 10, after V lost 2 bases and J lost 2 bases. Germline loops: CDR1 SGHTA, CDR2 FQGTGA. The CDR3 nucleotides read TGTGCCAGCAGCTTAGTCTTCCGAGGACAGGACACAGATACGCAGTATTTT. It translates to CASSLVFRGQDTDTQYF.

The chain carries TRBV4-2 and TRBJ1-2; no clear D gene. This CDR3 contains 15 residues. V gave up 0 bases and J gave up 2 bases, with 10 bases separating them. CDR1 and CDR2 (germline): LGHNA, YNFKEQ. The CDR3 DNA reads TGTGCCAGCAGCCAAGAACTGGATAGGAACTATGGCTACACCTTC. Amino acid sequence: CASSQELDRNYGYTF.

This clone has just a few counts. CDR3 sequence (DNA): TGTGCCAGTAGTCACCGAGGCGCTAACTATGGCTACACCTTC. It translates to CASSHRGANYGYTF. This sequence joins TRBV19 and TRBJ1-2; unclear D gene. Germline assignment: CDR1 LNHDA and CDR2 SQIVND (reference sequence). Trimming cost V 5 bases and J 0 bases, with 10 bases left between them. CDR3 size: 14 residues.

This clone was seen more than once but under ten times. This rearrangement joins TRBV13 to TRBJ1-4; TRBD1 aligns across 10 bases. From germline, CDR1 is PRHDT and CDR2 FYEKMQ (reference sequence). CDR3 size: 18 residues. V trimming: 5 bases; J trimming: 7 bases; junction bases outside the gene matches: 16. The CDR3: CASSILPGTGVSGEKLFF. CDR3 DNA: TGTGCCAGCAGCATCCTACCCGGGACAGGGGTGTCGGGTGAAAAACTGTTTTTT.

This clone was observed a handful of times. The chain has TRBV2 and TRBJ2-7; a weak D match, TRBD1 (6 bases). The CDR3 is made up of 15 amino acids. V was clipped by 5 bases and J by 1 base, with 15 bases between them. CDR1 and CDR2 (germline): SNHLY, FYNNEI. CDR3 sequence: CASSLRGPASYEQYF. CDR3 DNA sequence: TGTGCCAGCAGTCTCAGGGGCCCAGCTTCCTACGAGCAGTACTTC.